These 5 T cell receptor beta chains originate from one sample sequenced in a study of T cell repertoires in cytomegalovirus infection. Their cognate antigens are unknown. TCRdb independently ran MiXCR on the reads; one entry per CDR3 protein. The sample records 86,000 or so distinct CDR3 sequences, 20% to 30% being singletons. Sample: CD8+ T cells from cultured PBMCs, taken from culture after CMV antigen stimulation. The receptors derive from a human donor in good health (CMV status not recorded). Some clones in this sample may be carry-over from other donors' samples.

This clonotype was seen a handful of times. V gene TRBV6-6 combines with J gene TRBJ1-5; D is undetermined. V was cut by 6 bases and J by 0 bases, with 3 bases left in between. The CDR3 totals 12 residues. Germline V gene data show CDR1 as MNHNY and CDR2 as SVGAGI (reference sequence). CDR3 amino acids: CASRNSNQPQHF. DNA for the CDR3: TGTGCCAGCAGGAATAGCAATCAGCCCCAGCATTTT.

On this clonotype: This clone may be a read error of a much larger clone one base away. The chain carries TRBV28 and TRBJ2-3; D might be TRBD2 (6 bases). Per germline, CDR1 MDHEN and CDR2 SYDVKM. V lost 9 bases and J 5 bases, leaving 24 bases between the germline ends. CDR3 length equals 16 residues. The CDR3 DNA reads TGTGCCAGTATGGGACTCCCTGGCGCTACTGTAGATACGCAGTATTTT. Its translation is CASMGLPGATVDTQYF.

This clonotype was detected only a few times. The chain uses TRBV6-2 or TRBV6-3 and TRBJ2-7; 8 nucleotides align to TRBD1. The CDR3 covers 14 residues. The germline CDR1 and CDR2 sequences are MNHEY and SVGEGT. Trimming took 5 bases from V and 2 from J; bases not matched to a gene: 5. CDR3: CASSLGQATYEQYF. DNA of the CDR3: TGTGCCAGCAGTCTGGGACAGGCCACCTACGAGCAGTACTTC.

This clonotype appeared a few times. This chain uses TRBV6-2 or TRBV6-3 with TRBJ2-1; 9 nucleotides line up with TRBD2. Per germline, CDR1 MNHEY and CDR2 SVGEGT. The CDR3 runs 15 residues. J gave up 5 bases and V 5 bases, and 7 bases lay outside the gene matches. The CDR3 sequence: CASSQRTSVHNEQFF. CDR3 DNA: TGTGCCAGCAGTCAGAGGACTAGCGTGCACAATGAGCAGTTCTTC.

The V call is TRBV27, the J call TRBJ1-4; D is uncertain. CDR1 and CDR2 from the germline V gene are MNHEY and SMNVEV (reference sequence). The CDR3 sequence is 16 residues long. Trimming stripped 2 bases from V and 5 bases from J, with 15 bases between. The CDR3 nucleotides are TGTGCCAGCAGTTTAAGTGCAGGTCAGATAAATGAAAAACTGTTTTTT. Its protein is CASSLSAGQINEKLFF. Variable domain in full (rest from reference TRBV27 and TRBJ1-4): EAQVTQNPRYLITVTGKKLTVTCSQNMNHEYMSWYRQDPGLGLRQIYYSMNVEVTDKGDVPEGYKVSRKEKRNFPLILESPSPNQTSLYFCASSLSAGQINEKLFFGSGTQLSVL.